This T cell receptor beta chain emerged from a study of CD8+CD57+ T cells in acquired aplastic anemia. Study-wide background: DNA per sorted CD4+ or CD8+ sample ranged roughly 0.17 to 27.4 ug, averaging 3.2 ug.

Study-wide results and caveats: In CD8+ cells, Simpson's diversity showed no significant difference between patients and controls.

The CDR3 is 12 amino acids. Per the germline V gene, CDR1 is GTSNPN and CDR2 is SVGIG (reference sequence). The ends were cut back, 7 bases at V and 7 bases at J, with 11 bases in the middle. This clonotype was counted ten times or more. What it binds is not known. It was patients with CD8+CD57+ cell expansion by flow cytometry who were chosen for sequencing. TCR beta VDJ and CDR3 profiles were obtained from a genomic DNA template. TCRdb re-derived calls from the reads in MiXCR, one entry per CDR3 protein. The table records approximately 200,000 distinct CDR3 sequences, over 40% of them present only once.

This TCR derives from a human donor with aplastic anemia. Material for sequencing was sorted CD4+, CD8+, or CD8+CD57+ T cells (not recorded which) from PBMCs. The V and J genes are TRBV30 and TRBJ1-6; unclear D gene. Here the CDR3 reads CAYGPVNSPLHF. Here the CDR3 DNA reads TGTGCCTATGGACCGGTAAATTCACCCCTCCACTTT.